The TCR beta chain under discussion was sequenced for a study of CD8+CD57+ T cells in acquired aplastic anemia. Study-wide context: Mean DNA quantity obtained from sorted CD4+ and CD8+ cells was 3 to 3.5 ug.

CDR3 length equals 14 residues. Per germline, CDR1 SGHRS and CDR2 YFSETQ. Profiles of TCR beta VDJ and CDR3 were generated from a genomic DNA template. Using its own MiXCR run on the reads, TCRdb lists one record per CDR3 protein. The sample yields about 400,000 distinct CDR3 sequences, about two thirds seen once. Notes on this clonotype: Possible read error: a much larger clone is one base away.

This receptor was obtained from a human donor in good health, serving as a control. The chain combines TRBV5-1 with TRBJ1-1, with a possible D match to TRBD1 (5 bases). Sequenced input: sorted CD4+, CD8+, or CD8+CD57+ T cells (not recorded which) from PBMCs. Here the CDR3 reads CVSSTETGVAEAFF. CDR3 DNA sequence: TGCGTCAGCAGCACAGAAACGGGGGTGGCTGAAGCTTTCTTT. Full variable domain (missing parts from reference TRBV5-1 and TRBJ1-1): KAGVTQTPRYLIKTRGQQVTLSCSPISGHRSVSWYQQTPGQGLQFLFEYFSETQRNKGNFPGRFSGRQFSNSRSEMNVSTLELGDSALYLCVSSTETGVAEAFFGQGTRLTVV.